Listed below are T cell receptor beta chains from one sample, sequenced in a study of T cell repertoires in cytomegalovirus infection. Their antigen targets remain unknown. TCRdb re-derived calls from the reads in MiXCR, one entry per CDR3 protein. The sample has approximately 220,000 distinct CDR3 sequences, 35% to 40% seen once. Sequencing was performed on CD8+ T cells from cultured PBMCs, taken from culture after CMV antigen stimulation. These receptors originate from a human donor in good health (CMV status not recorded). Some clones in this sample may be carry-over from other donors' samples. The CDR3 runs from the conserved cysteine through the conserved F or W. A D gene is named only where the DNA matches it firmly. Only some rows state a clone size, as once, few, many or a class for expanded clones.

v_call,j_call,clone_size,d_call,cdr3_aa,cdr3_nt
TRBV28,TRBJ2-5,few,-,CASSSNRDGEETQYF,TGTGCCAGCAGTTCAAACCGGGACGGCGAAGAGACCCAGTACTTC
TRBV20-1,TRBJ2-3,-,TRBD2,CSARSVAGGLDTQYF,TGCAGTGCTAGATCGGTAGCGGGAGGGCTTGATACGCAGTATTTT
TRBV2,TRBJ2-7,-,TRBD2,CASTSRGEYEQYF,TGTGCCAGCACTTCCCGGGGGGAATACGAGCAGTACTTC
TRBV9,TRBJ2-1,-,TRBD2,CASSPPGGSSYNEQFF,TGTGCCAGCAGCCCCCCCGGCGGGAGCTCCTACAATGAGCAGTTCTTC
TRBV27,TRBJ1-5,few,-,CASSQQGINQPQHF,TGTGCCAGCAGCCAACAGGGAATCAATCAGCCCCAGCATTTT
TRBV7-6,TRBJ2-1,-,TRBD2,CASSPGLAGVETYNEQFF,TGTGCCAGCAGCCCGGGACTAGCGGGAGTAGAAACCTACAATGAGCAGTTCTTC
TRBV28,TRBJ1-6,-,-,CASSFPTAITSNSPLHF,TGTGCCAGCAGTTTCCCGACAGCCATAACAAGTAATTCACCCCTCCACTTT
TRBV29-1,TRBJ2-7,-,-,CSVEAGTATYEQYF,TGCAGCGTTGAAGCCGGGACTGCCACCTACGAGCAGTACTTC
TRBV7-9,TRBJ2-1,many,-,CASSSDRDSNNEQFF,TGTGCCAGCAGCTCAGACCGGGACTCTAACAATGAGCAGTTCTTC
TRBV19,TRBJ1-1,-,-,CASSKTGTEAFF,TGTGCCAGTAGTAAGACGGGCACTGAAGCTTTCTTT
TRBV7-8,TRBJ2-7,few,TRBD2,CASSLEPRVSGPPYEQYF,TGTGCCAGCAGCTTAGAGCCGAGGGTTAGCGGGCCGCCCTACGAGCAGTACTTC
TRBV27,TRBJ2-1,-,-,CASTRGGSYNEQFF,TGTGCCAGCACGAGAGGGGGGTCCTACAATGAGCAGTTCTTC
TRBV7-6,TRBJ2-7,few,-,CASSLGTTHPYEQYF,TGTGCCAGCAGCTTAGGGACAACGCATCCCTACGAGCAGTACTTC
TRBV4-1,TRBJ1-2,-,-,CASSQEGRVHGYTF,TGCGCCAGCAGCCAAGAGGGCAGGGTCCATGGCTACACCTTC
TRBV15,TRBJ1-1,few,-,CATSRDESAQGGTEAFF,TGTGCCACCAGCAGAGATGAGTCGGCCCAAGGGGGCACTGAAGCTTTCTTT
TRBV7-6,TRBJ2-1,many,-,CASSLRGTPSSYNEQFF,TGTGCCAGCAGCTTGAGGGGGACTCCTTCCTCCTACAATGAGCAGTTCTTC
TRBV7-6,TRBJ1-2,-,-,CASSLGTTGWHYGYTF,TGTGCCAGCAGCTTAGGGACTACAGGGTGGCACTATGGCTACACCTTC
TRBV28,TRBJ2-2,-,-,CASRGMTGELFF,TGTGCCAGCAGAGGGATGACCGGGGAGCTGTTTTTT
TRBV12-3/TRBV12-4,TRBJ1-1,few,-,CASSLPSRGSMNTEAFF,TGTGCCAGCAGTTTACCCTCTCGGGGTTCCATGAACACTGAAGCTTTCTTT
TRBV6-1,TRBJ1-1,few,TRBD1,CASREYQGENTEAFF,TGTGCCAGCAGGGAATATCAGGGGGAGAACACTGAAGCTTTCTTT
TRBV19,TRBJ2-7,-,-,CASSIDQNGADEQYF,TGTGCCAGTAGTATAGATCAGAACGGAGCGGATGAGCAGTACTTC
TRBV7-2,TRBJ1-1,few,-,CASSSLGVVGRLNTEAFF,TGTGCCAGCAGCTCCCTGGGGGTTGTAGGCAGGCTTAACACTGAAGCTTTCTTT
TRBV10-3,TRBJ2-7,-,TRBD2,CAISSSGTNYEQYF,TGTGCCATCAGTTCTAGCGGGACAAACTACGAGCAGTACTTC
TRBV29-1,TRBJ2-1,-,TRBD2,CSVEVRGTSASHEQFF,TGCAGCGTTGAAGTGAGGGGGACTAGCGCGAGCCATGAGCAGTTCTTC
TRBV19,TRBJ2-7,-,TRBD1,CASRGTDTYEQYF,TGTGCCAGTAGAGGGACAGATACCTACGAGCAGTACTTC
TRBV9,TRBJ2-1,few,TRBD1,CASSVKDRVHNEQFF,TGTGCCAGCAGCGTTAAGGACAGGGTACACAATGAGCAGTTCTTC
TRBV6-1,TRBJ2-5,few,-,CASSEERSQETQYF,TGTGCCAGCAGTGAAGAGAGGAGTCAAGAGACCCAGTACTTC
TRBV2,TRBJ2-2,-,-,CASSETIGRALNTGELFF,TGTGCCAGCAGTGAAACTATAGGGCGGGCGTTGAACACCGGGGAGCTGTTTTTT
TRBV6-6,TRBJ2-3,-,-,CASSTRGSRNTQYF,TGTGCCAGCAGTACCCGGGGATCCCGCAATACGCAGTATTTT
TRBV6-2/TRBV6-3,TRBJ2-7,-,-,CASRAPTALIYEQYF,TGTGCCAGCAGGGCTCCGACGGCACTCATCTACGAGCAGTACTTC
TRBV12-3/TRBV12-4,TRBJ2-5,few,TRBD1,CASRPGQGLETQYF,TGTGCCAGCAGGCCGGGACAGGGGTTGGAGACCCAGTACTTC
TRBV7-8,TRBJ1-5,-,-,CASSRAASDQPQHF,TGTGCCAGCAGTCGGGCCGCGAGTGATCAGCCCCAGCATTTT
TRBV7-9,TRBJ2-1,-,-,CASSLRSLNEQFF,TGTGCCAGCAGTCTTAGGAGTCTCAATGAGCAGTTCTTC
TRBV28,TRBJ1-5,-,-,CASSSSREYSNQPQHF,TGTGCCAGCAGTTCCTCACGAGAGTATAGCAATCAGCCCCAGCATTTT
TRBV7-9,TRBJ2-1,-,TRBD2,CASSPRTSGLSYNEQFF,TGTGCCAGCAGCCCAAGGACTAGCGGACTCTCCTACAATGAGCAGTTCTTC
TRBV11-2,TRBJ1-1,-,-,CASTNPLNTEAFF,TGTGCCAGCACCAACCCCCTGAATACTGAAGCTTTCTTT
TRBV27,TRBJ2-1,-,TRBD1,CATRQGGSLAEQFF,TGTGCCACCCGACAGGGTGGCAGTCTAGCTGAGCAGTTCTTC
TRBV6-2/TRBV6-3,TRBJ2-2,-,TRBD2,CASSYEASGSGTGELFF,TGTGCCAGCAGTTACGAGGCTAGCGGGAGCGGGACCGGGGAGCTGTTTTTT
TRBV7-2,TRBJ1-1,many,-,CASSVQGNTEAFF,TGTGCCAGCAGCGTACAGGGGAACACTGAAGCTTTCTTT
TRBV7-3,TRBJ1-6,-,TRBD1,CASSWDSYNSPLHF,TGTGCCAGCAGCTGGGACAGCTATAATTCACCCCTCCACTTT
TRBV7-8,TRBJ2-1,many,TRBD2,CASSPRGSGSSYNEQFF,TGTGCCAGCAGCCCCCGTGGGAGCGGGAGCTCCTACAATGAGCAGTTCTTC
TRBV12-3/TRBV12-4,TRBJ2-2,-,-,CASSLPGRYTGELFF,TGTGCCAGCAGTCTCCCCGGACGGTACACCGGGGAGCTGTTTTTT
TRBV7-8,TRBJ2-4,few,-,CASSLHRLAKNIQYF,TGTGCCAGCAGCTTGCATCGACTAGCCAAAAACATTCAGTACTTC
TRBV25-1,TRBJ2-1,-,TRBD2,CASSGPRTSGDYNEQFF,TGTGCCAGCAGTGGTCCGCGGACTAGCGGAGACTACAATGAGCAGTTCTTC
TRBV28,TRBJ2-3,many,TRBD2,CASSSGLAATDTQYF,TGTGCCAGCAGTTCCGGACTAGCGGCCACAGATACGCAGTATTTT
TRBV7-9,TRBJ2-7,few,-,CASSPLRGAYEQYF,TGTGCCAGCAGCCCTCTGAGAGGAGCGTACGAGCAGTACTTC
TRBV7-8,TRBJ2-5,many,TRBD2,CASSLAGLAGDARETQYF,TGTGCCAGCAGCTTAGCGGGACTAGCGGGGGACGCCCGGGAGACCCAGTACTTC
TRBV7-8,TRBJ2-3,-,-,CASSLGPPGQYF,TGTGCCAGCAGCTTAGGACCCCCCGGGCAGTATTTT
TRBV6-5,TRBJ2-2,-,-,CASSYRGGGGTGELFF,TGTGCCAGCAGTTATCGAGGCGGGGGCGGGACCGGGGAGCTGTTTTTT